A selection of T cell receptor beta chains follows, all from one sample in a study. MiXCR was run by TCRdb on the 5' RACE reads, yielding one entry per CDR3 protein. The sample has some 32,000 distinct CDR3 sequences, around a quarter seen once. The sample was memory CD4+ T cells sorted from blood. Receptors were obtained from a female donor with breast cancer. The CDR3 runs from the conserved cysteine through the conserved F or W.

CDR3 length	V gene	J gene	CDR3 protein
8	TRBV21-1	TRBJ2-1	CASSTRLF
16	TRBV5-4	TRBJ2-1	CASSLVGGGSYNEQFF
19	TRBV27	TRBJ2-1	CASSLWGTNPAGLADEQFF
15	TRBV7-9	TRBJ2-7	CASRPGQGKINEQYF
13	TRBV5-6	TRBJ2-7	CASAPMGSYEQYF
14	TRBV29-1	TRBJ1-2	CSVETGGGNYGYIF
14	TRBV4-1	TRBJ1-4	CASSARQVGEKLFF
15	TRBV6-5	TRBJ1-6	CASSAPGLRNSPLHF
17	TRBV24-1	TRBJ2-5	CATSDFVRDRYEETQYF
17	TRBV12-3/TRBV12-4	TRBJ1-6	CASRRRQGSSYNSPLHF
13	TRBV30	TRBJ2-7	CACQDTAPYEQYF
19	TRBV21-1	TRBJ2-2	CASSKERGSGGPNTGELFF
14	TRBV20-1	TRBJ2-1	CSASGTGGINEQFF
13	TRBV2	TRBJ1-1	CASSPIGDTEAFF
12	TRBV7-2	TRBJ2-3	CASSLGPDTQYF
13	TRBV5-4	TRBJ1-2	CASSLKGAGGYTF
14	TRBV10-3	TRBJ1-1	CASSRGQGNTEAFF
12	TRBV12-3/TRBV12-4	TRBJ2-1	CASSLWGNEQFF
15	TRBV4-1	TRBJ2-1	CASSQRGPLYNEQFF
15	TRBV5-1	TRBJ2-1	CASILGTSGRGEQFF
16	TRBV4-1	TRBJ1-2	CASSQDATLPNYGYTF
14	TRBV7-8	TRBJ2-7	CASSPVSREDEQYF
15	TRBV2	TRBJ2-2	CASRPRARNTGELFF